The source of this T cell receptor (beta chain) is a study of graft-versus-host responses after intestinal transplantation. Looking at the study overall: Every recipient had anti-thymocyte globulin induction and 2 to 4 years of tacrolimus plus steroids.

The sample holds one count of this clone. Its antigen remains unknown. Method: immunoSEQ multiplex PCR; TCRdb's copy keeps in-frame clones and lacks some. Among tens of thousands of clones, around 90% were seen once, and the ten largest hold 0.5% to 0.7%. The CDR3 runs 19 residues. Per germline, CDR1 SQVTM and CDR2 ANQGSEA. Trimming took 5 bases from V and 0 from J; bases not matched to a gene: 13. This clonotype originated in a human donor who was the organ donor for an intestinal transplant. The chain is built from TRBV29-1 and TRBJ2-1, with 13 bases that match TRBD2. Sequences were derived from unstimulated CD4+ T cells sorted from spleen or lymph node cells, sampled before transplant. The CDR3 coding sequence is TGCAGCGTTATAAGACCGGGACTAGCGGGAACCAGCTCCTACAATGAGCAGTTCTTC. It encodes CSVIRPGLAGTSSYNEQFF.